What follows describes a single T cell receptor beta chain. Within its sample, this clonotype is large (0.1 to 1%). This receptor's antigen is unknown. The input lacks base qualities; no much larger clone sits a single base away. The method behind the library was 5' RACE. The PCR step used KAPA HiFi along with constant-region primers for TCRalpha or TCRbeta and a P20EA primer, and a nested second PCR with CA2 or CB2 followed. TCR genes were amplified by unbiased adaptor ligation RT-PCR, with reverse transcription by Superscript III and a polyT18-containing BSL-18E primer. Following second-strand synthesis and blunting, the P10EA/P20EA adaptor was ligated to the 5' end of the cDNA, and NotI digestion was then performed. Both the first and second PCRs consisted of 20 to 25 cycles of 98 degrees C for 20 s, 65 degrees C for 30 s and 72 degrees C for 1 min. Amplicons were indexed with the Nextera XT Index kit v2 Set A, pooled in equimolar amounts and quantified on a Qubit 2.0 Fluorometer. For sequencing, the Illumina MiSeq platform generated 2x300 bp paired-end reads. Regarding the original processing steps: Reads were assigned to V and J genes by highest identity to IMGT reference sequences using Repertoire Genesis software ver.1.0. CDR3 was defined as the region from Cys104 to Phe118 plus Gly119 and was translated, and unique sequence reads were defined by distinct V, J and CDR3 amino acids. Shared V|J combinations were selected when significance was reached in both a Fisher's exact test in edgeR and a Mann Whitney U test. After singletons were removed and 500 repertoire combinations were bootstrapped, the repertoire dissimilarity index was calculated using the R rdi package. Clones were called with MiXCR by TCRdb after fastp trimmed the public reads at Q25, and only in-frame beta chains were retained. Records with the same CDR3 protein are collapsed into one entry carrying the most frequent genes and DNA. TCRdb's processing, not the authors' own work, is the source of the V and J calls. The sample includes around 5,900 distinct CDR3 sequences, with 20% to 25% observed a single time. Roughly 31% of the sample is in the top ten clones.

Anyone who had received neoadjuvant chemotherapy or who was missing clinical information was not enrolled. All of the TCR-sequenced cases shown were male, and each had a subtotal esophagectomy with 2- or 3-field lymphadenectomy. RNA was isolated from bulk tumor tissue sections using a Qiagen AllPrep kit, and no T-cell sorting was performed. Small sections of surgically resected tumor tissue were kept in RNAlater reagent at -80 degrees C until RNA was extracted. The entry originates in a study of esophageal squamous cell carcinoma tumors (dated by TCRdb to the early 2020s). About the study as a whole: Using principal component analysis combined with K-means clustering of immunohistochemical values for T-cell and checkpoint markers, the researchers divided patients into immuno relation high and low groups. The 10 cases yielded over 1.5 million total TCRalpha reads and 1 million to 1.4 million total TCRbeta reads, of which approximately 32,000 and 35,000, respectively, were unique. The study aimed to assess TCR repertoire diversity and shared TCR repertoires of T cells within the tumor environment of esophageal squamous cell carcinoma. The wider cohort included almost 55 esophageal squamous cell carcinoma patients in Japan who were treated with surgery, of whom about 21 were high and about 32 were low immuno relation cases. TCR sequencing covered around 10 patients: five randomly selected high immuno relation cases and five background-matched low immuno relation cases. Overall results and qualifications from the work: Three of the 10 cases showed a single dominant TCRalpha VJ recombination with apparently reduced TCRalpha diversity. TCRalpha and TCRbeta chains were sequenced separately, so chain pairing and recognized antigens remained unknown. The high immuno relation group had higher significant repertoire counts, although the two groups did not differ in total TCR repertoire counts. Because TCRalphabeta repertoire variation was large, shared V|J recombination candidates may have been selected by chance. TCR repertoire analysis included only a few cases, and CDR3 clonotype-level investigation was not performed.

The clonotype was recovered from a man aged 45-85 years with esophageal squamous cell carcinoma. The sample was tumor tissue.

The CDR3 reads CASSLSMISEAFF. The bases are TGTGCCAGCAGTTTGTCGATGATCTCCGAAGCTTTCTTT. The chain was built from TRBV27 and TRBJ1-1, with the D gene call left open. CDR1 MNHEY and CDR2 SMNVEV were looked up in the germline V gene (reference sequence). V loses 3 bases of germline sequence and J loses 8 bases, and the interval between the two ends is 13 bases. The CDR3 measures 13 amino acids from cysteine to phenylalanine. Just the 39-base CDR3 DNA is kept, in frame starting at base 1.